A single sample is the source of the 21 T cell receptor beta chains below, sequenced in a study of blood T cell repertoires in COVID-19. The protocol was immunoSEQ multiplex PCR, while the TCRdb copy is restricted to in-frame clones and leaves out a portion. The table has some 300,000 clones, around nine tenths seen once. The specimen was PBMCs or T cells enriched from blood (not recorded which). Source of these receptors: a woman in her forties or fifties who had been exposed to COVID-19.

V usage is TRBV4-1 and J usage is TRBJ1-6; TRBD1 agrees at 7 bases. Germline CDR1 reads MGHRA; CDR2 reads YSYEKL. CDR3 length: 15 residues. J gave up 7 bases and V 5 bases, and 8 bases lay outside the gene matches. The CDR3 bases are TGCGCCAGCAGCACGTCGAGGGACAGCAATTCACCCCTCCACTTT. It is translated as CASSTSRDSNSPLHF.

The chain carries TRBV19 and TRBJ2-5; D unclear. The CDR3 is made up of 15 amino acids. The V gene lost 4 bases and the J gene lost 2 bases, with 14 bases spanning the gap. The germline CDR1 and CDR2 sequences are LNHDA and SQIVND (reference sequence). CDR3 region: CASSTAHQAQETQYF. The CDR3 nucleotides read TGTGCCAGTAGTACGGCCCACCAGGCTCAAGAGACCCAGTACTTC.

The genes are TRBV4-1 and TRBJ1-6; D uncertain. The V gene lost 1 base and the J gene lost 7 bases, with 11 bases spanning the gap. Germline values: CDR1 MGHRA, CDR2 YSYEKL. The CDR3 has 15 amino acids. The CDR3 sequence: CASSQGQGVNSPLHF. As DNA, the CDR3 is TGCGCCAGCAGCCAAGGTCAAGGAGTCAATTCACCCCTCCACTTT.

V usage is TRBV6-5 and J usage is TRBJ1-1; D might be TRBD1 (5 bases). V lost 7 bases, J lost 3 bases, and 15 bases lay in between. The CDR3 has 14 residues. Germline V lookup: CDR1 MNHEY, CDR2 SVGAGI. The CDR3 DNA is TGTGCCAGCACCAAAAGTTGGGGGGACACTGAAGCTTTCTTT. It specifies CASTKSWGDTEAFF.

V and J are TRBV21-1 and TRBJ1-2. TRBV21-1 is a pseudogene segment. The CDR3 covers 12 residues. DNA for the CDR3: TGTGCCAGCCCCCCGAGGTTGAATGGCTACACCTTC. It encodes CASPPRLNGYTF.

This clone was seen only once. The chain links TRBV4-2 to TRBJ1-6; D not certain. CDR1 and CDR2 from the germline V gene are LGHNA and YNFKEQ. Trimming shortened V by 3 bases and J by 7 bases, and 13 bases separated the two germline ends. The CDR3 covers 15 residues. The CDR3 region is CASSQRDLGNSPLHF. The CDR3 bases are TGTGCCAGCAGCCAGAGGGATTTGGGGAATTCACCCCTCCACTTT.

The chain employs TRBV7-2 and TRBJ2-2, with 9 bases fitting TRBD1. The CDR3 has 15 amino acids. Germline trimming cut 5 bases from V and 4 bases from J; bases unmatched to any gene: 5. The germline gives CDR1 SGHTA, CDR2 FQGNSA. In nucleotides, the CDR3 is TGTGCCAGCAGCATTAGACAGGGGGTCACCGGGGAGCTGTTTTTT. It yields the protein CASSIRQGVTGELFF.

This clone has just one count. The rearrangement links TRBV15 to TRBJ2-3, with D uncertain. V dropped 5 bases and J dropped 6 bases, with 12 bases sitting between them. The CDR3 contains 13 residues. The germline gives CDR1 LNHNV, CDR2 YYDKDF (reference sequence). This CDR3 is CATSPTRVDTQYF. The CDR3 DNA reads TGTGCCACCAGCCCCACGAGAGTGGATACGCAGTATTTT.

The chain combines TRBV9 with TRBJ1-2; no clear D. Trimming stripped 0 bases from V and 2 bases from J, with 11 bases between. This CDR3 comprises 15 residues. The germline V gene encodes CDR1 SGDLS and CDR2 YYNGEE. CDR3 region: CASSVGSTSNYGYTF. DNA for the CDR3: TGTGCCAGCAGCGTAGGAAGTACATCGAACTATGGCTACACCTTC.

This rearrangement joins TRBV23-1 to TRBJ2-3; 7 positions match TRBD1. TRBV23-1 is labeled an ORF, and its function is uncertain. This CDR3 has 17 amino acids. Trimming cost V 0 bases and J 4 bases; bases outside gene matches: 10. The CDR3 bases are TGCGCCAGCAGTCAATCGGACGGGACAGTGGGGGCAGATACGCAGTATTTT. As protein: CASSQSDGTVGADTQYF.

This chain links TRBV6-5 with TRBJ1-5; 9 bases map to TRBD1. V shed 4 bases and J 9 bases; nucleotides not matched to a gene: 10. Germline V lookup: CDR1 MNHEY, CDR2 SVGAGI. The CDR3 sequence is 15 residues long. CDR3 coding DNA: TGTGCCAGCAGTTCCAGGGGACAGGGACGTGGGCCCCAGCATTTT. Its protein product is CASSSRGQGRGPQHF.

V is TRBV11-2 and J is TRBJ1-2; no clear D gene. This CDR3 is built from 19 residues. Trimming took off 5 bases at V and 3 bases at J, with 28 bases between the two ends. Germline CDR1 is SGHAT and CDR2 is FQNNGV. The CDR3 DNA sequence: TGTGCCAGCAGCCCGACCCGGGTGTTTGACCCTGGGTTCGACTATGGCTACACCTTC. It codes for CASSPTRVFDPGFDYGYTF. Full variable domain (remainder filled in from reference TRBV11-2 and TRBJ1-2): EAGVAQSPRYKIIEKRQSVAFWCNPISGHATLYWYQQILGQGPKLLIQFQNNGVVDDSQLPKDRFSAERLKGVDSTLKIQPAKLEDSAVYLCASSPTRVFDPGFDYGYTFGSGTRLTVV.

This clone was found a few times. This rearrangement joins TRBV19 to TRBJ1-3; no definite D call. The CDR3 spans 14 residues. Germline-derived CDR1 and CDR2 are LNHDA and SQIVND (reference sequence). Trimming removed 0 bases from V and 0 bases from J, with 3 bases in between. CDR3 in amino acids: CASSIDNSGNTIYF. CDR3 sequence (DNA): TGTGCCAGTAGTATAGACAACTCTGGAAACACCATATATTTT.

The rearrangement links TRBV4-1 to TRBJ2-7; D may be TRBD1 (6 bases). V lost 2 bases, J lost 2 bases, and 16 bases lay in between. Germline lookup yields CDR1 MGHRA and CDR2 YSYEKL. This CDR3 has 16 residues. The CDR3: CASSQTWDTTTYEQYF. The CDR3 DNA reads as TGCGCCAGCAGCCAAACCTGGGACACCACCACCTACGAGCAGTACTTC.

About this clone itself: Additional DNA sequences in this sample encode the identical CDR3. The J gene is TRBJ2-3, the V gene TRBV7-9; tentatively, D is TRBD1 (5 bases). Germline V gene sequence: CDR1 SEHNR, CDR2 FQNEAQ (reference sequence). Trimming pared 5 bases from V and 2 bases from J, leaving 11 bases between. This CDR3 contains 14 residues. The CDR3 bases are TGTGCCAGCAGCCTTCAGGGTTCCACAGATACGCAGTATTTT. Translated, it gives CASSLQGSTDTQYF.

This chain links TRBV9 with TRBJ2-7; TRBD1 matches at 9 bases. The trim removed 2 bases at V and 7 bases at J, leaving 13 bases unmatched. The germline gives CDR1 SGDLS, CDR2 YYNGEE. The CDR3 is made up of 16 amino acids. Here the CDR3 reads CASSVSRDRETREQYF. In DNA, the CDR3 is TGTGCCAGCAGCGTTAGCCGGGACAGGGAAACGAGAGAGCAGTACTTC.

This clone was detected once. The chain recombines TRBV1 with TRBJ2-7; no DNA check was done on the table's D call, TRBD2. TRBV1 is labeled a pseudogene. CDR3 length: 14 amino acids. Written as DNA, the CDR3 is TGCACCAGCAGCCCGGGACTAGCGGGGCTAGAGCAGTACTTC. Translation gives CTSSPGLAGLEQYF.

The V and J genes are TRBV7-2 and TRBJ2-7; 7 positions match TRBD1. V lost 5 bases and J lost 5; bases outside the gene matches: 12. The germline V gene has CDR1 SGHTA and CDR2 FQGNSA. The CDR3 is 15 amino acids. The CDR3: CASSNPTGWVNEQYF. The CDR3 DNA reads TGTGCCAGCAGCAACCCGACAGGGTGGGTAAACGAGCAGTACTTC.

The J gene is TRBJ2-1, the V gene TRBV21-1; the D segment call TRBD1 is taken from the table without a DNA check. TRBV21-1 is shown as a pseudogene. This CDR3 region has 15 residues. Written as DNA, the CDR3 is TGTGCCAGCAGCAAGCAGGGACAGGGGGATAATGAGCAGTTCTTC. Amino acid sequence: CASSKQGQGDNEQFF.

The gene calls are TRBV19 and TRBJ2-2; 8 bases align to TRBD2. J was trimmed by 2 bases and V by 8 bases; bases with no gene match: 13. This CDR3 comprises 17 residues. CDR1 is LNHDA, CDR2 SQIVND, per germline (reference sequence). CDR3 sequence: CASRVRAGGPNTGELFF. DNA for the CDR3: TGTGCCAGTCGAGTGCGGGCGGGGGGCCCTAACACCGGGGAGCTGTTTTTT.

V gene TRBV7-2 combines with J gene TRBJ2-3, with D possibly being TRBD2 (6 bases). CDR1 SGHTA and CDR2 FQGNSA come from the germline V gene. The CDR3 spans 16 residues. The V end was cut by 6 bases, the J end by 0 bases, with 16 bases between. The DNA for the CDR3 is TGTGCCAGCAGGGGGGGAGCAGGTCGGAGCACAGATACGCAGTATTTT. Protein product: CASRGGAGRSTDTQYF.